There are a few counts of the clone carrying this T cell receptor beta chain. The CDR3 is 12 residues long. Germline lookup yields CDR1 SGHNT and CDR2 YYREEE (reference sequence). The V and J ends lost 4 bases and 5 bases respectively, with 9 bases between them. This study enrolled people aged roughly 18 to 90 from around 26 US geographic areas. As originally analysed: Reference gene primer amplification in the assay estimated nucleated cell counts. Profiled with immunoSEQ multiplex PCR; TCRdb holds only in-frame clones, not every one. V, J and clone size are taken as reported in that table, and D and trimming were inferred from the DNA itself. This table has a few hundred thousand clones, over 75% appearing once. This sample stems from a study of blood T cell repertoires in COVID-19. Study background: Specimens from acute and convalescent COVID-19 originated in the United States, Italy and Spain. Sample material is recorded as cDNA or gDNA derived from T cells, B-cell-depleted T cells, or PBMCs.

This receptor was taken from a man aged 30 to 45 who had recovered from COVID-19. The source material was PBMCs or T cells enriched from blood (not recorded which). The rearrangement uses TRBV5-4 and TRBJ1-1; tentative D call: TRBD1 (5 bases). The CDR3 loop reads CASSLRGTEAFF. CDR3 DNA: TGTGCCAGCAGCCTTCGGGGGACTGAAGCTTTCTTT.